This T cell receptor beta chain was sequenced during a study of regulatory T cells in long-lasting Graves disease. Time point here: newly diagnosed GD, antithyroid drugs for less than 3 months. Preparation of the TCR library used RNA extracted from PBMCs. CDR3 regions were amplified by Arm-PCR using iRepertoire HTBI primers to build TCR beta libraries. TCRdb itself ran the multiplex PCR reads through MiXCR, one entry per CDR3 protein. The sample contains 360,000 or so distinct CDR3 sequences, around 15% of which appear only once. This CDR3 contains 15 residues. Germline V lookup: CDR1 SGDLS, CDR2 YYNGEE. Germline trimming cut 0 bases from V and 8 bases from J; bases unmatched to any gene: 8. Another study also made use of these data, one on T cells in Graves' hyperthyroidism and ophthalmopathy. This second report adds: HTBI primers were used for first-round RT-PCR of the TCR CDR3.

The rearrangement joins TRBV9 to TRBJ2-4, with 7 bases lining up with TRBD1. This TCR came from a woman aged 18-29 years with Graves disease. The source material was peripheral blood mononuclear cells (PBMCs), sampled at new diagnosis, from a patient treated with antithyroid drugs. CDR3 DNA: TGTGCCAGCAGCGTAGGAGGAGGTCAGGGGGACATTCAGTACTTC. Translating gives CASSVGGGQGDIQYF.